The following is a T cell receptor (beta chain) sequence with its context. No antigen is known for it. Some clones are missing from TCRdb's copy, which holds only in-frame ones; the method was immunoSEQ multiplex PCR. The sample records some 110,000 clones, roughly 82% being singletons. The source of the sample is a study of T cell responses to AZD1222 COVID-19 vaccine. Looking at the study overall: Second-dose groups at about 4 or about 12 weeks were pooled. Notes on the study in general: Baseline serostatus was positive in only a handful of AZD1222 recipients. White British donors predominated, females outnumbered males, and clonal diversity was possibly underestimated. The breadth and depth of Spike-specific TCRs increased once two AZD1222 doses had been given.

Germline assignment: CDR1 SGHTA and CDR2 FQGNSA. The CDR3 is made up of 13 amino acids. V dropped 3 bases and J dropped 7 bases, with 7 bases sitting between them. The source is an adult in good health. This chain joins TRBV7-2 and TRBJ1-6; no definite D call. Specimen: peripheral blood, collected on day 0 of AZD1222 vaccination. CDR3 nucleotides: TGTGCCAGCAGCTTCTTGTACAATTCACCCCTCCACTTT. This gives the protein CASSFLYNSPLHF.